These 24 T cell receptor beta chains came from one sample sequenced in a study of blood T cell repertoires in COVID-19. Sequencing was performed with immunoSEQ multiplex PCR; in TCRdb, only in-frame clones are kept and a portion is missing. Here the sample spans about 350,000 clones, 70% to 90% being singletons. The sample consisted of peripheral blood. The source is a woman between 55 and 75 years old with COVID-19, enrolled during active disease.

This clone was counted once. The chain combines TRBV5-1 with TRBJ2-5, with 11 nucleotides matching TRBD2. Germline assignment: CDR1 SGHRS and CDR2 YFSETQ. The CDR3 length is 17 residues. J lost 0 bases, V lost 2 bases, and 6 bases had no gene match. This CDR3 reads CASSLYLAGGNQETQYF. The CDR3 DNA is TGCGCCAGCAGCTTATACTTAGCGGGGGGGAACCAAGAGACCCAGTACTTC.

V gene TRBV5-1 combines with J gene TRBJ1-2; 9 bases line up with TRBD1. CDR1 and CDR2 from the germline V gene are SGHRS and YFSETQ. V was pared by 4 bases and J by 4 bases, with 8 bases of the junction left unmatched. CDR3 length: 15 residues. CDR3 sequence: CASSPSTGGPYGYTF. CDR3 sequence (DNA): TGCGCCAGCAGCCCCTCGACAGGGGGTCCCTATGGCTACACCTTC.

Points on this clone: Other DNA sequences in the same sample also yield this CDR3. The rearrangement links TRBV30 to TRBJ1-2; 8 bases are shared with TRBD1. Germline V gives CDR1 GTSNPN, CDR2 SVGIG (reference sequence). The ends lost 0 bases at V and 4 bases at J; junction bases unmatched: 1. This CDR3 has 13 amino acids. CDR3 DNA sequence: TGTGCCTGGAGTGTAGGACAGGGCTATGGCTACACCTTC. It specifies CAWSVGQGYGYTF.

The J gene is TRBJ2-5, the V gene TRBV5-1, with 8 bases aligning to TRBD1. This CDR3 region has 16 residues. V gave up 1 base and J gave up 5 bases; unmatched junction bases: 10. In germline, CDR1 is SGHRS, CDR2 YFSETQ. For the CDR3, the DNA is TGCGCCAGCAGCTTGTTTCGCGACAGGGGAGACGAGACCCAGTACTTC. Translating it yields CASSLFRDRGDETQYF.

Only a few counts were recorded for this clone. This rearrangement joins TRBV4-1 to TRBJ2-2; D gene unclear. This CDR3 has 15 amino acids. Germline CDR1 MGHRA, CDR2 YSYEKL. V was clipped by 4 bases and J by 1 base, with 10 bases between them. The CDR3 loop reads CASSLNPLNTGELFF. CDR3 sequence (DNA): TGCGCCAGCAGCCTAAATCCCTTGAACACCGGGGAGCTGTTTTTT.

The chain recombines TRBV7-9 with TRBJ1-2; D is unresolved. The CDR3 is 13 residues long. The V and J ends lost 6 bases and 3 bases respectively, with 11 bases between them. Germline lookup yields CDR1 SEHNR and CDR2 FQNEAQ (reference sequence). CDR3 sequence: CASRLTVDYGYTF. The CDR3 nucleotides read TGTGCCAGCAGGTTGACGGTAGACTATGGCTACACCTTC.

This clone was detected only a few times. V is TRBV5-4 and J is TRBJ2-7; 11 positions match TRBD2. J was trimmed by 7 bases and V by 4 bases; bases with no gene match: 7. Per germline, CDR1 SGHNT and CDR2 YYREEE (reference sequence). The CDR3 covers 14 residues. The CDR3 DNA reads as TGTGCCAGCAGCGGGTGGCTAGCGGGGGGAGAGCAGTACTTC. This codes for CASSGWLAGGEQYF.

V usage is TRBV28 and J usage is TRBJ1-5; 8 nucleotides align to TRBD1. The CDR3 runs 14 residues. V trimming: 7 bases; J trimming: 4 bases; junction bases outside the gene matches: 6. The germline gives CDR1 MDHEN, CDR2 SYDVKM. CDR3 sequence (DNA): TGTGCCAGCACCCCGACAGGGGTTAATCAGCCCCAGCATTTT. This encodes CASTPTGVNQPQHF.

The V gene is TRBV5-1, the J gene TRBJ1-1; 10 bases are shared with TRBD1. This CDR3 region has 16 residues. Germline trimming cut 4 bases from V and 0 bases from J; bases unmatched to any gene: 6. In germline, CDR1 is SGHRS, CDR2 YFSETQ. CDR3 nucleotide sequence: TGCGCCAGCAGCCAGAGACAGGGGGCGGTGAACACTGAAGCTTTCTTT. Its translation is CASSQRQGAVNTEAFF.

This clone was recorded only once. The rearrangement uses TRBV7-9 and TRBJ2-7, with 8 bases matching TRBD1. CDR3 length: 14 amino acids. From germline, CDR1 is SEHNR and CDR2 FQNEAQ (reference sequence). The V gene end was trimmed by 5 bases and the J gene end by 7 bases; junction bases not matched to a gene: 10. CDR3 region: CASSDGQGRWEQYF. The CDR3 nucleotides are TGTGCCAGCAGCGACGGACAGGGTCGATGGGAGCAGTACTTC.

This chain uses TRBV27 with TRBJ1-2, with a tentative D call TRBD1 (5 bases). Germline V CDR1 and CDR2: MNHEY, SMNVEV (reference sequence). The V and J ends lost 10 bases and 0 bases respectively, with 15 bases between them. This CDR3 comprises 14 residues. CDR3 in amino acids: CATSKDTTNYGYTF. The CDR3 DNA reads as TGTGCCACCTCCAAGGACACTACTAACTATGGCTACACCTTC.

The chain's CDR3 is CASSYSGRSSGNTIYF. DNA for the CDR3: TGTGCCAGCAGTTACTCGGGCCGAAGCTCTGGAAACACCATATATTTT. The chain links TRBV6-5 to TRBJ1-3; D gene unclear. Germline-derived CDR1 and CDR2 are MNHEY and SVGAGI. Trimming shortened V by 0 bases and J by 0 bases, and 9 bases separated the two germline ends. The CDR3 length is 16 residues.

This clone appeared once. The DNA for the CDR3 is TGTGCCAGCAGGGAAGACAGCACTGAAGCTTTCTTT. This encodes CASREDSTEAFF. This sequence joins TRBV7-3 and TRBJ1-1; perhaps TRBD1 as D (5 bases). Looked up from germline, CDR1 is SGHTA and CDR2 is FQGTGA. V lost 6 bases and J lost 4, with 9 bases in between. This CDR3 spans 12 amino acids. The whole variable domain, filled in from reference TRBV7-3 and TRBJ1-1, reads GAGVSQTPSNKVTEKGKYVELRCDPISGHTALYWYRQSLGQGPEFLIYFQGTGAADDSGLPNDRFFAVRPEGSVSTLKIQRTERGDSAVYLCASREDSTEAFFGQGTRLTVV.

V and J are TRBV7-9 and TRBJ2-3; 16 nucleotides line up with TRBD2. The germline V gene encodes CDR1 SEHNR and CDR2 FQNEAQ (reference sequence). Trimming cost V 5 bases and J 2 bases; bases outside gene matches: 10. This CDR3 has 19 amino acids. The CDR3: CASSKPGLAGGPVTDTQYF. CDR3 nucleotides: TGTGCCAGCAGCAAGCCGGGACTAGCGGGGGGGCCGGTCACAGATACGCAGTATTTT. Full variable domain (remainder filled in from reference TRBV7-9 and TRBJ2-3): DTGVSQNPRHKITKRGQNVTFRCDPISEHNRLYWYRQTLGQGPEFLTYFQNEAQLEKSRLLSDRFSAERPKGSFSTLEIQRTEQGDSAMYLCASSKPGLAGGPVTDTQYFGPGTRLTVL.

This CDR3 reads CSVSEGYTF. DNA of the CDR3: TGCAGCGTTTCCGAGGGCTACACCTTC. The chain links TRBV29-1 to TRBJ1-2; D remains unclear. CDR3 length: 9 residues. The germline V gene has CDR1 SQVTM and CDR2 ANQGSEA. Trimming removed 5 bases from V and 8 bases from J, with 6 bases in between.

The V call is TRBV18, the J call TRBJ2-3; 12 bases map to TRBD2. Trimming removed 2 bases from V and 0 bases from J; junction bases left unmatched: 6. Germline values: CDR1 KGHSH, CDR2 LQKENI. The CDR3 is made up of 18 amino acids. In DNA form, the CDR3 reads TGTGCCAGCTCACCAGGGGGACTAGCGGGTCTAAGCACAGATACGCAGTATTTT. Amino acid sequence: CASSPGGLAGLSTDTQYF.

This clone appeared a single time. The chain joins TRBV6-6 to TRBJ1-6, with D possibly being TRBD1 (6 bases). Germline V gene data show CDR1 as MNHNY and CDR2 as SVGAGI (reference sequence). Deletions cut 6 bases from V and 0 bases from J, with 24 bases between. The CDR3 spans 20 residues. As DNA, the CDR3 is TGTGCCAGCAGCCGAAGGCTGGGACACGCAAAGAGCTCCTATAATTCACCCCTCCACTTT. Amino acids: CASSRRLGHAKSSYNSPLHF.

J is TRBJ2-7 and V is TRBV5-1; no firm D call. CDR3 length: 11 residues. V dropped 10 bases and J dropped 6 bases, with 14 bases sitting between them. Looked up from germline, CDR1 is SGHRS and CDR2 is YFSETQ. The CDR3: CASRVGGEQYF. CDR3 bases: TGCGCCTCCCGGGTCGGTGGCGAGCAGTACTTC.

This sequence joins TRBV6-5 and TRBJ2-5; TRBD2 matches 7 bases. CDR1 is MNHEY, CDR2 SVGAGI, per germline. The ends lost 5 bases at V and 2 bases at J; junction bases unmatched: 5. The length of the CDR3 is 14 residues. As DNA, the CDR3 is TGTGCCAGCAGTCGGGACTACCTACAAGAGACCCAGTACTTC. Residues: CASSRDYLQETQYF.

This chain connects TRBV5-1 to TRBJ1-2; TRBD1 matches at 9 bases. CDR1 SGHRS and CDR2 YFSETQ come from the germline V gene. V lost 5 bases to trimming and J lost 8 bases; unmatched junction nucleotides: 10. This CDR3 is 14 amino acids long. This CDR3 reads CASRSLQGATGYTF. In DNA, the CDR3 is TGCGCCAGCAGATCTCTACAGGGGGCGACCGGCTACACCTTC.

The rearrangement uses TRBV18 and TRBJ2-2, with D maybe TRBD1 (7 bases). V was cut by 3 bases and J by 4 bases, with 12 bases left in between. Germline V gene data show CDR1 as KGHSH and CDR2 as LQKENI. The CDR3 covers 15 residues. CDR3 protein: CASSPEGAVTGELFF. As DNA, the CDR3 is TGTGCCAGCTCACCGGAGGGGGCGGTCACCGGGGAGCTGTTTTTT.

The rearrangement uses TRBV3-1 (or the pseudogene TRBV3-2) and TRBJ1-2; D is unclear. The CDR3 spans 15 residues. Trimming took 6 bases from V and 4 from J, leaving 18 bases between them. The germline V gene has CDR1 LGHDT and CDR2 YNNKEL (reference sequence). The CDR3 loop reads CASSKTTSGPYGYTF. The CDR3 region has the DNA TGTGCCAGCAGTAAAACCACCTCAGGCCCCTATGGCTACACCTTC.

The rearrangement links TRBV5-1 to TRBJ2-5; TRBD2 matches 11 bases. Looked up from germline, CDR1 is SGHRS and CDR2 is YFSETQ. Trimming removed 3 bases from V and 5 bases from J; junction bases left unmatched: 3. The CDR3 loop spans 14 amino acids. Here the CDR3 DNA reads TGCGCCAGCAGCTATACTAGCGGGGGTGAGACCCAGTACTTC. Translating gives CASSYTSGGETQYF. The full variable domain, its missing parts supplied by reference TRBV5-1 and TRBJ2-5, is KAGVTQTPRYLIKTRGQQVTLSCSPISGHRSVSWYQQTPGQGLQFLFEYFSETQRNKGNFPGRFSGRQFSNSRSEMNVSTLELGDSALYLCASSYTSGGETQYFGPGTRLLVL.

The chain recombines TRBV7-9 with TRBJ1-1; D remains ambiguous. Germline V gene lookup returns CDR1 SEHNR and CDR2 FQNEAQ (reference sequence). The CDR3 runs to 14 residues. V lost 2 bases and J lost 5, with 12 bases in between. The CDR3 loop is CASSLNARSTEAFF. The CDR3 DNA sequence: TGTGCCAGCAGCTTAAATGCCAGGTCTACTGAAGCTTTCTTT. Complete variable domain (other parts from reference TRBV7-9 and TRBJ1-1): DTGVSQNPRHKITKRGQNVTFRCDPISEHNRLYWYRQTLGQGPEFLTYFQNEAQLEKSRLLSDRFSAERPKGSFSTLEIQRTEQGDSAMYLCASSLNARSTEAFFGQGTRLTVV.